A selection of T cell receptor beta chains follows, all from one sample in a study of cytomegalovirus exposure and HLA in healthy donors. Some clones are missing from TCRdb's copy, which holds only in-frame ones; the method was immunoSEQ multiplex PCR. The sample consists of more than 150,000 clones, roughly 80% of them appearing once. The sequencing input was PBMCs. These receptors were collected from a girl under 18 in good health and CMV-seropositive. The conserved cysteine and the conserved F or W are not part of the CDR3 here.

>17|TRBV13
ASSSRRDWRGPSNQPQH
>16|TRBV7-9
ASSPGTSGRALQETQY
>14|TRBV25-1
ASSEPGRSGTDTQY
>13|TRBV5-8
ASSRGTGTGYGYT
>15|TRBV19
ASSITGLAPTFYEQY
>14|TRBV5-6
ASSLAGFDSNQPQH
>11|TRBV5-1
ASSFRESGEQY
>13|TRBV6-4
ASSDSRGGNSPLH
>15|TRBV15
ATSRGAGRLVEGTQY
>11|TRBV6-5
ASTRPGIYGYT
>12|TRBV5-4
ASSFPRRGQEQF
>14|TRBV27
ASSLAGGHRESEAF
>12|TRBV5-6
ASSADSHSYEQY
>15|TRBV11-2
ASSSQITGYSGNTIY
>12|TRBV5-1
ASSPGVFTGELF
>13|TRBV10-3
AITPSIFTYNEQF
>11|TRBV7-8
ASSLRGGSGYT
>13|TRBV9
ASSPRTSGSYEQY
>11|TRBV6-6
ASRITGAYEQF
>11|TRBV6-1
ASSELGGLWPT
>13|TRBV7-9
ASSPGQGAGYGYT
>12|TRBV6-5
ASSSTGANEKLF
>14|TRBV9
ASSVPRTGLNTEAF
>13|TRBV19
ASSIAGSSYNEQF
>14|TRBV27
ASRGVIWGLSYGYT
>12|TRBV5-1
ASSLPTGTGELF
>11|TRBV19
ASSSGRAEPQH
>13|TRBV5-4
ASSRVLTSSNEQF
>13|TRBV27
ASSFAVDMNTEAF
>13|TRBV7-6
ASSWTASPGYEQY
>13|TRBV4-1
ASSQDRSENYGYT
>13|TRBV4-2
ASSRPGQGNNEQF
>12|TRBV6-6
ASRIGTGHREQY
>14|TRBV6-1
ASSETAGTAGNTIY
>13|TRBV18
ASSPQGAVRETQY
>13|TRBV10-3
AISAWSGERYEQY
>14|TRBV10-3
AIRSPGQGANYGYT
>13|TRBV27
ASSLFLSSYNEQF
>12|TRBV2
ASRPWTTTGEQY
>13|TRBV7-6
ASSSKTGSQETQY
>12|TRBV9
ASSAGQGYYGYT
>12|TRBV5-1
ASSLGDRGDLTF
>11|TRBV6-1
ASRGPENYGYT
>15|TRBV4-3
ASSQDLLSLSYNEQF
>11|TRBV6-1
ASTGQGNYGYT
>17|TRBV7-9
ASSLEGGTTNLPYNEQF
>9|TRBV19
ASSNPGPQH
>16|TRBV4-1
ASSPFAVPGVSYNEQF
>12|TRBV5-1
ASSSGQVGQPQH
>11|TRBV27
ASSAQGVNEQF